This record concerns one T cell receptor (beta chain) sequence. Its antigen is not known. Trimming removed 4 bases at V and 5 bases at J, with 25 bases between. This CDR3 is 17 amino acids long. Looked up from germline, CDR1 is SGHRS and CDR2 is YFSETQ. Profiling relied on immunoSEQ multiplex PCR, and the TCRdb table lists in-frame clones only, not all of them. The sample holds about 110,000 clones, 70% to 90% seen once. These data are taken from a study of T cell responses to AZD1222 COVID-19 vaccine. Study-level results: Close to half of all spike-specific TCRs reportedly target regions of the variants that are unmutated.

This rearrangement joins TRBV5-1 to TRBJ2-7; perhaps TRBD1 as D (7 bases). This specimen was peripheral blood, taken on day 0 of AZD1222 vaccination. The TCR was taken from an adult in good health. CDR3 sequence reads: CASSLLTSTTGPHEQYF. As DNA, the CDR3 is TGCGCCAGCAGCCTGCTGACTAGTACGACAGGGCCCCACGAGCAGTACTTC.